This TCR beta chain was profiled in a study of monozygotic twins with inflammatory bowel disease. To note about this clonotype: Antigen: not known.

Findings and limits, study-wide: Diversity of TCRbeta measured by inverse Simpson was lower in IBD patients than in healthy co-twins.

Collection yielded about 2.5 ml of blood per donor. The unique tags termed UMIs, each holding a 6-nucleotide sample barcode, were added by means of template switching. Amplification of TCRalpha and TCRbeta cDNA involved two nested PCRs that ran for about 16 and 10 cycles. From its re-call of the 5' RACE reads, TCRdb lists each CDR3 protein once, without DNA. The clone table shows more than 300,000 distinct CDR3 sequences, with the ten largest holding approximately 2.4%. The TCR originated in a human donor with ulcerative colitis or Crohn's disease, or a healthy co-twin of an affected twin (not recorded which). What was sequenced was blood.

The CDR3 loop is CATSRDLQGVQPQHF. The chain uses TRBV15 and TRBJ1-5; there is no DNA to check the TCRdb D call of TRBD1. CDR1 and CDR2 from the germline V gene are LNHNV and YYDKDF (reference sequence). The CDR3 runs 15 residues. The variable domain in full, with the rest retrieved from reference TRBV15 and TRBJ1-5, is DAMVIQNPRYQVTQFGKPVTLSCSQTLNHNVMYWYQQKSSQAPKLLFHYYDKDFNNEADTPDNFQSRRPNTSFCFLDIRSPGLGDTAMYLCATSRDLQGVQPQHFGDGTRLSIL.